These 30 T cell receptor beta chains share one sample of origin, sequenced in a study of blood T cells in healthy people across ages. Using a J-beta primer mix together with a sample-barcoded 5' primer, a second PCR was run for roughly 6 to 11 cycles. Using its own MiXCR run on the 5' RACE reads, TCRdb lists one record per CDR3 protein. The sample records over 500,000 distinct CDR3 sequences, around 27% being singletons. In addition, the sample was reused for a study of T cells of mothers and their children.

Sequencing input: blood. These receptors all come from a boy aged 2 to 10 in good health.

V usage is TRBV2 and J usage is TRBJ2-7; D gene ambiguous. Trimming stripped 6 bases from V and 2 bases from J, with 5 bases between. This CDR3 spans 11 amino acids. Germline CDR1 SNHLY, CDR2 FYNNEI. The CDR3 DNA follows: TGTGCCAGCAGGCTACCCTACGAGCAGTACTTC. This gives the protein CASRLPYEQYF.

CDR3 bases: TGTGCCAGCAGTTTATCGTCGGACGAGGTCAAAAACATTCAGTACTTC. Translation: CASSLSSDEVKNIQYF. This rearrangement joins TRBV27 to TRBJ2-4; D is unclear. The CDR3 spans 16 residues. CDR1 MNHEY and CDR2 SMNVEV come from the germline V gene (reference sequence). V was pared by 0 bases and J by 3 bases, with 12 bases between.

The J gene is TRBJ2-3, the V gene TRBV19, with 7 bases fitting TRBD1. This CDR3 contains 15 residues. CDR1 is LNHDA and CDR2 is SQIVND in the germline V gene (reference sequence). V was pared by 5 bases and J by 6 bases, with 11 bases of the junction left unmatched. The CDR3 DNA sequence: TGTGCCAGTAGTTCGGGACAGCAATTGTGGGATACGCAGTATTTT. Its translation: CASSSGQQLWDTQYF.

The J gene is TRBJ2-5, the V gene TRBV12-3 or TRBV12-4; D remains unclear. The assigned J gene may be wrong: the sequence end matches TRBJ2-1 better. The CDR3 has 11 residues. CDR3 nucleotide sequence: TGTGCCAGCAGTTCCCCTAGTGCGCAGTTCTTC. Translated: CASSSPSAQFF.

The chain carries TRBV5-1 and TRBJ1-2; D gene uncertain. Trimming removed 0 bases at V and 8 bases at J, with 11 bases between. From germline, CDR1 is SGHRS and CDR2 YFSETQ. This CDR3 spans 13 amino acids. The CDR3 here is CASSLEGRWGYTF. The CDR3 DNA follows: TGCGCCAGCAGCTTGGAAGGGAGGTGGGGCTACACCTTC.

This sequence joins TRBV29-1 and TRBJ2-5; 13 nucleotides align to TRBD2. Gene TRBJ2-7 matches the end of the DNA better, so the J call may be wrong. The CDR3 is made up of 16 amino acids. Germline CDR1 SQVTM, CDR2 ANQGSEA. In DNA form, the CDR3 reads TGCAGCGTGGAAACTAGCGGGAGGGCCAGGAGGTACGAGCAGTACTTC. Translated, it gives CSVETSGRARRYEQYF.

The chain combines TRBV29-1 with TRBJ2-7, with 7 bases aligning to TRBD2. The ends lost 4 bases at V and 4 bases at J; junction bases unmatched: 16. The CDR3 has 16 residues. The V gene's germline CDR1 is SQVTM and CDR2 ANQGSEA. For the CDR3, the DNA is TGCAGCGTTGTATGGGCGGGAGCCGCGACGGGGTACGAGCAGTACTTC. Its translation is CSVVWAGAATGYEQYF.

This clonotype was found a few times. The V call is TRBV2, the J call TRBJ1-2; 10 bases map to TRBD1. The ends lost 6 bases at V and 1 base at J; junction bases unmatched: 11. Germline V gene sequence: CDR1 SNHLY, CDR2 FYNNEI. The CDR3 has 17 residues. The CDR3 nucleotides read TGTGCCAGCAGGCCAGACAGGGGGCGCCCCGGTAACTATGGCTACACCTTC. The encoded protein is CASRPDRGRPGNYGYTF.

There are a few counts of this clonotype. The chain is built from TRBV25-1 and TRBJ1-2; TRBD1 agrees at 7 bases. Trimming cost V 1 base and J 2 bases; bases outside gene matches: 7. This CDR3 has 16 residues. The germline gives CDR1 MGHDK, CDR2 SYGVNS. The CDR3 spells CASSEFEGALNYGYTF. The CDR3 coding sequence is TGTGCCAGCAGTGAATTCGAGGGGGCACTCAACTATGGCTACACCTTC.

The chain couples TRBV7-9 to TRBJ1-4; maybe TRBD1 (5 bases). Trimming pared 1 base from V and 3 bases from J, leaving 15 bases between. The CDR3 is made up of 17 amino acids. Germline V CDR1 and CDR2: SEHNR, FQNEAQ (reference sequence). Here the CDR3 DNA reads TGTGCCAGCAGCTTAGTACCCAAGAGAGGGGCTAATGAAAAACTGTTTTTT. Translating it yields CASSLVPKRGANEKLFF.

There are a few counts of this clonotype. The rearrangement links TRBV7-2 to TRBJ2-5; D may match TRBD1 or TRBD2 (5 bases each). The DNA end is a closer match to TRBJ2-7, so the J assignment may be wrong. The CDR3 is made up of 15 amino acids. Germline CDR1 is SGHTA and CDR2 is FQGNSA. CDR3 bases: TGTGCCAGCAGCTTAGCGCTCGGGGCAACCTACGAGCAGTACTTC. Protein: CASSLALGATYEQYF.

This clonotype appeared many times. The CDR3 spells CASSLLLSTDTQYF. The CDR3 coding sequence is TGCGCCAGCAGCTTGCTCCTCAGCACAGATACGCAGTATTTT. The V call is TRBV5-1, the J call TRBJ2-3; D gene ambiguous. Per germline, CDR1 SGHRS and CDR2 YFSETQ. The CDR3 length is 14 residues. V was shortened by 1 base and J by 0 bases, with 6 bases between the two germline ends.

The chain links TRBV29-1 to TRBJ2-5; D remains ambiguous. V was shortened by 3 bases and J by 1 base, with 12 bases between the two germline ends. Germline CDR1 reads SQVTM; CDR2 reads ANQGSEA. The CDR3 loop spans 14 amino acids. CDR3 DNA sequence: TGCAGCGTTGAGGGCAGGTCTTCCCAAGAGACCCAGTACTTC. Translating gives CSVEGRSSQETQYF.

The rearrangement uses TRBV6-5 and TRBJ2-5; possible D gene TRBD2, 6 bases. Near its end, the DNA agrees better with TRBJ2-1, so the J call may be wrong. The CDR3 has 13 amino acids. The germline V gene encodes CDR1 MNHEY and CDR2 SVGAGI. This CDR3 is CASSLGSRNEQFF. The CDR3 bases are TGTGCCAGCAGCCTCGGGAGTAGGAATGAGCAGTTCTTC.

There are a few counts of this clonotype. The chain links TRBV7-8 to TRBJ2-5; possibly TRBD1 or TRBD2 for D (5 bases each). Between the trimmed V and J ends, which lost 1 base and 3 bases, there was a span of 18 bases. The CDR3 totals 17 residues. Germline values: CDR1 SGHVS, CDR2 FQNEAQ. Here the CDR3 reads CASSLVGLWRGEETQYF. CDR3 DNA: TGTGCCAGCAGCTTAGTCGGGTTGTGGCGAGGGGAAGAGACCCAGTACTTC.

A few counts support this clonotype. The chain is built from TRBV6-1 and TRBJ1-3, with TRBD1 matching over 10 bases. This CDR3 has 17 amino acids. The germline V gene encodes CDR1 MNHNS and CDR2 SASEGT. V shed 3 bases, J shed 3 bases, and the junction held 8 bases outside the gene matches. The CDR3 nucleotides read TGTGCCAGCAGTGAGGACAGGGGGATAATGAATGGAAACACCATATATTTT. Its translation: CASSEDRGIMNGNTIYF.

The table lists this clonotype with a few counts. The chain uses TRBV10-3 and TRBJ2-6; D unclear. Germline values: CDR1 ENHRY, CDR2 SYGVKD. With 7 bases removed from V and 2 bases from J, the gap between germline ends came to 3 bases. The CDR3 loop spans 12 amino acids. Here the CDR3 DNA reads TGTGCCATCAATCCTGGGGCCAACGTCCTGACTTTC. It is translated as CAINPGANVLTF.

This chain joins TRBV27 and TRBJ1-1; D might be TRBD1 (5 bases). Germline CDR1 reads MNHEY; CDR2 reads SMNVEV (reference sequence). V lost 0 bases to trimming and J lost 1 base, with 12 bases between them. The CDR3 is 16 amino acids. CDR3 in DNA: TGTGCCAGCAGTTTATCGGGCGGTGGGGCGAACACTGAAGCTTTCTTT. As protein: CASSLSGGGANTEAFF.

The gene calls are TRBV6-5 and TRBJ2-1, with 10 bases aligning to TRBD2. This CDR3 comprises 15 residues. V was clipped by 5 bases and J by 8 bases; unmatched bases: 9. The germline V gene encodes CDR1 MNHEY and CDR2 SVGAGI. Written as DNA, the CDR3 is TGTGCCAGCAGTATAAGGGCTAGCGGGAGCCATGAGCAGTTCTTC. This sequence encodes CASSIRASGSHEQFF.

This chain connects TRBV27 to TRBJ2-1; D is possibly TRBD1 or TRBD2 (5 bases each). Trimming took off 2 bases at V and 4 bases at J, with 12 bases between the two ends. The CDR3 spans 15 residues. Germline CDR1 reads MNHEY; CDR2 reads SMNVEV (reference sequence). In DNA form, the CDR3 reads TGTGCCAGCAGTTTAGTGAGGGGCCCTTACAATGAGCAGTTCTTC. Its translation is CASSLVRGPYNEQFF.

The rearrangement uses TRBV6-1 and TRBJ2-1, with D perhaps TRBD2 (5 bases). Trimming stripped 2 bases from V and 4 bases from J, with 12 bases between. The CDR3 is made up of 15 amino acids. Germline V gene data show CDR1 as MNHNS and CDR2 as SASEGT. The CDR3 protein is CASSELWTEYNEQFF. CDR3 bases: TGTGCCAGCAGTGAACTCTGGACTGAATACAATGAGCAGTTCTTC.

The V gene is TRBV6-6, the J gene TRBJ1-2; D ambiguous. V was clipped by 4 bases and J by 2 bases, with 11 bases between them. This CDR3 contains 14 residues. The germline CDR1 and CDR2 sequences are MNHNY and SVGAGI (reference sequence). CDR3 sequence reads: CASSSTDGNYGYTF. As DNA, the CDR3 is TGTGCCAGCAGTTCCACTGACGGAAACTATGGCTACACCTTC.

The CDR3, as DNA: TGTGCCAGCAGTGATTGGGCAGGGGGGAATGAAAAACTGTTTTTT. Translating gives CASSDWAGGNEKLFF. The chain links TRBV25-1 to TRBJ1-4; TRBD1 agrees at 7 bases. The J segment lost 5 bases and the V segment lost 3 bases, leaving 6 bases of the junction unmatched. This CDR3 spans 15 amino acids. In germline, CDR1 is MGHDK, CDR2 SYGVNS. The full variable domain, rest sourced from reference TRBV25-1 and TRBJ1-4, is EADIYQTPRYLVIGTGKKITLECSQTMGHDKMYWYQQDPGMELHLIHYSYGVNSTEKGDLSSESTVSRIRTEHFPLTLESARPSHTSQYLCASSDWAGGNEKLFFGSGTQLSVL.

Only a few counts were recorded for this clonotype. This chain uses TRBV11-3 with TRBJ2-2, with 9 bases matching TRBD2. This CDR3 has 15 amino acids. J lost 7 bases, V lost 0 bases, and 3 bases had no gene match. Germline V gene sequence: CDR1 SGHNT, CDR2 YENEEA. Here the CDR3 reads CASSLERGGIGELFF. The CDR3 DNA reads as TGTGCCAGCAGCTTAGAGCGGGGGGGCATCGGGGAGCTGTTTTTT.

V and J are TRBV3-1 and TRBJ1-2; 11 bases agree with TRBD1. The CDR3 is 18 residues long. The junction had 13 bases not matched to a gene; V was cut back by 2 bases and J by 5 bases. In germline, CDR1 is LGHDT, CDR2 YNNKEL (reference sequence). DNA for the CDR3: TGTGCCAGCAGCCAAAGAAGGGACAGGGGGTGTACAGGGTATGGCTACACCTTC. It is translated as CASSQRRDRGCTGYGYTF.

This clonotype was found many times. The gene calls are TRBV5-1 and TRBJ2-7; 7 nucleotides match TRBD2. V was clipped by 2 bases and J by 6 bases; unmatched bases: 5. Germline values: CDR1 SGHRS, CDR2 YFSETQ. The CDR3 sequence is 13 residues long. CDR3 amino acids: CASSFWGGREQYF. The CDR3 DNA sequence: TGCGCCAGCAGCTTTTGGGGGGGTCGCGAGCAGTACTTC.

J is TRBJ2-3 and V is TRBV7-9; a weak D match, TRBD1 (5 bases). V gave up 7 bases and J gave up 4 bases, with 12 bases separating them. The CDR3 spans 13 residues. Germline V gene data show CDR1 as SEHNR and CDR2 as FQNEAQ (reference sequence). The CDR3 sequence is CASIPGLADTQYF. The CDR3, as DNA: TGTGCCAGCATCCCAGGGCTCGCAGATACGCAGTATTTT. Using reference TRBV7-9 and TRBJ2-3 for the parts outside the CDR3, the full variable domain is DTGVSQNPRHKITKRGQNVTFRCDPISEHNRLYWYRQTLGQGPEFLTYFQNEAQLEKSRLLSDRFSAERPKGSFSTLEIQRTEQGDSAMYLCASIPGLADTQYFGPGTRLTVL.

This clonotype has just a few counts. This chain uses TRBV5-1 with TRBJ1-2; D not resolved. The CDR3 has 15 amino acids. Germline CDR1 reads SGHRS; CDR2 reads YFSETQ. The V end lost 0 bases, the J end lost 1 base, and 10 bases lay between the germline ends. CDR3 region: CASSLEWAGNYGYTF. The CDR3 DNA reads TGCGCCAGCAGCTTGGAGTGGGCTGGTAACTATGGCTACACCTTC.

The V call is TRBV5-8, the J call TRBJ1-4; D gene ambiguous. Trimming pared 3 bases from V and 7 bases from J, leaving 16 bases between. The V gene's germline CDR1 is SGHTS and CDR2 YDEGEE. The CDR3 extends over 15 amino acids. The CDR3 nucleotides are TGTGCCAGCAGCTATTGGGAGGGTCGGAGTGAAAAACTGTTTTTT. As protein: CASSYWEGRSEKLFF.

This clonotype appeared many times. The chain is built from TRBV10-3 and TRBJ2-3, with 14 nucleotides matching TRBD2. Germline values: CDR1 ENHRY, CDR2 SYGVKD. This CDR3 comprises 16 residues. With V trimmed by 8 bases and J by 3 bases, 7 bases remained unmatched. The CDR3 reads CAIAGTSGSPTDTQYF. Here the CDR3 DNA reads TGTGCCATCGCCGGGACTAGCGGGAGCCCTACAGATACGCAGTATTTT.